The 24 T cell receptor beta chains given below trace back to one sample, sequenced in a study of cytomegalovirus exposure and HLA in healthy donors. Primers: 60 Vbeta forward and 13 Jbeta reverse. Method: immunoSEQ multiplex PCR; TCRdb's copy keeps in-frame clones and lacks some. The table shows more than 75,000 clones, with under 80% occurring only once. The sequenced sample was PBMCs. The receptors were sampled from a man in his forties or fifties in good health and CMV-seropositive.

The chain employs TRBV6-5 and TRBJ1-2, with D hard to call. The CDR3 extends over 12 amino acids. The germline CDR1 and CDR2 sequences are MNHEY and SVGAGI. V shed 6 bases and J shed 7 bases, with 12 bases lying between them. For the CDR3, the DNA is TGTGCCAGCAGGGACTTAGGCGGTGGCTACACCTTC. This encodes CASRDLGGGYTF.

CDR3 residues: CASSEVIGYTF. The CDR3 nucleotides are TGTGCCAGCAGTGAAGTAATAGGCTACACCTTC. V is TRBV6-1 and J is TRBJ1-2; D remains unclear. Trimming left V 1 base short and J 8 bases short, with 5 bases between. CDR3 size: 11 residues. Germline assignment: CDR1 MNHNS and CDR2 SASEGT.

The chain is built from TRBV9 and TRBJ2-1; 8 nucleotides line up with TRBD2. V gave up 3 bases and J gave up 6 bases; unmatched junction bases: 5. CDR3 length: 14 amino acids. CDR1 and CDR2 from the germline V gene are SGDLS and YYNGEE. For the CDR3, the DNA is TGTGCCAGCAGCGGGCGGGGGGCTATCAATGAGCAGTTCTTC. Amino acids: CASSGRGAINEQFF.

The chain recombines TRBV28 with TRBJ2-7; D may be TRBD1 (6 bases). V was trimmed by 6 bases and J by 3 bases, leaving 9 bases between them. The CDR3 consists of 12 residues. Looked up from germline, CDR1 is MDHEN and CDR2 is SYDVKM. In DNA, the CDR3 is TGTGCCAGCAGCCAGGGGATCTACGAGCAGTACTTC. It encodes CASSQGIYEQYF.

Of note for this clone: This same CDR3 is encoded by further DNA sequences in the sample. V and J are TRBV6-5 and TRBJ2-6, with 8 bases aligning to TRBD1. J gave up 0 bases and V 4 bases, and 2 bases lay outside the gene matches. Germline CDR1 MNHEY, CDR2 SVGAGI. The CDR3 totals 16 residues. The CDR3 nucleotides read TGTGCCAGCAGTTCCACAGGGGGCTCTGGGGCCAACGTCCTGACTTTC. As protein: CASSSTGGSGANVLTF.

In its sample, this clone was seen a few times. The CDR3 spells CASSRQGPELDTQYF. In DNA form, the CDR3 reads TGTGCCAGCAGCAGACAGGGCCCGGAATTGGATACGCAGTATTTT. This chain joins TRBV5-4 and TRBJ2-3; TRBD1 matches 7 bases. The CDR3 consists of 15 residues. Germline trimming cut 4 bases from V and 6 bases from J; bases unmatched to any gene: 11. CDR1 and CDR2 (germline): SGHNT, YYREEE (reference sequence).

The table lists this clone with a few counts. The rearrangement uses TRBV18 and TRBJ2-7, with D tentatively TRBD1 (6 bases). V was trimmed by 11 bases and J by 5 bases, leaving 16 bases between them. This CDR3 comprises 12 residues. From germline, CDR1 is KGHSH and CDR2 LQKENI. Written as DNA, the CDR3 is TGTGCCGGGTCGACAGGAACCCACGAGCAGTACTTC. This encodes CAGSTGTHEQYF.

This clone was seen once. The chain is built from TRBV5-1 and TRBJ1-1, with TRBD1 matching over 7 bases. The V segment lost 4 bases and the J segment 3 bases; nucleotides outside the gene matches: 3. Germline V gives CDR1 SGHRS, CDR2 YFSETQ. The CDR3 covers 13 residues. The CDR3 sequence: CASSNTGDTEAFF. The CDR3 nucleotides read TGCGCCAGCAGCAATACAGGGGACACTGAAGCTTTCTTT.

The chain joins TRBV5-1 to TRBJ2-5, with 10 bases aligning to TRBD1. V gave up 4 bases and J gave up 5 bases; unmatched junction bases: 5. This CDR3 contains 14 residues. From germline, CDR1 is SGHRS and CDR2 YFSETQ. This chain's CDR3 is CASSATGGDETQYF. In DNA form, the CDR3 reads TGCGCCAGCAGCGCGACAGGGGGCGACGAGACCCAGTACTTC.

With respect to this clone: This same CDR3 is encoded by further DNA sequences in the sample. The V and J genes are TRBV2 and TRBJ2-3; D is possibly TRBD2 (5 bases). The CDR3 loop spans 14 amino acids. Looked up from germline, CDR1 is SNHLY and CDR2 is FYNNEI. The V end was cut by 6 bases, the J end by 0 bases, with 10 bases between. DNA for the CDR3: TGTGCCAGCAGGAGAGGACTGAGCACAGATACGCAGTATTTT. Encoded protein: CASRRGLSTDTQYF.

The chain uses TRBV30 and TRBJ2-3; 12 positions match TRBD2. J was trimmed by 3 bases and V by 2 bases; bases with no gene match: 6. Germline V gene lookup returns CDR1 GTSNPN and CDR2 SVGIG (reference sequence). There are 16 residues in the CDR3. For the CDR3, the DNA is TGTGCCTGGAGTCTTCCGACTAGCGGGAGAACAGATACGCAGTATTTT. This sequence encodes CAWSLPTSGRTDTQYF.

This CDR3 reads CASSLAGLKETQYF. The CDR3 DNA reads as TGTGCCAGCAGCTTAGCGGGACTGAAAGAGACCCAGTACTTC. The rearrangement links TRBV7-9 to TRBJ2-5; tentative D call: TRBD2 (6 bases). Between the trimmed V and J ends, which lost 0 bases and 3 bases, there was a span of 8 bases. The length of the CDR3 is 14 residues. Germline values: CDR1 SEHNR, CDR2 FQNEAQ (reference sequence). The whole variable domain, filled in from reference TRBV7-9 and TRBJ2-5, reads DTGVSQNPRHKITKRGQNVTFRCDPISEHNRLYWYRQTLGQGPEFLTYFQNEAQLEKSRLLSDRFSAERPKGSFSTLEIQRTEQGDSAMYLCASSLAGLKETQYFGPGTRLLVL.

The chain couples TRBV6-6 to TRBJ2-2; possible D gene TRBD2, 6 bases. Germline CDR1 and CDR2: MNHNY and SVGAGI (reference sequence). V lost 6 bases and J lost 4, with 18 bases in between. The CDR3 is 16 residues long. The CDR3 spells CASSNSGTRTTGELFF. For the CDR3, the DNA is TGTGCCAGCAGCAACTCCGGGACTCGGACCACCGGGGAGCTGTTTTTT.

The genes are TRBV5-1 and TRBJ1-3; 8 bases align to TRBD1. The CDR3 spans 17 residues. CDR1 and CDR2 (germline): SGHRS, YFSETQ. V lost 4 bases and J lost 4; bases outside the gene matches: 13. CDR3: CASSPPPQGAGGNTIYF. The CDR3 coding sequence is TGCGCCAGCAGCCCTCCCCCCCAGGGGGCGGGGGGAAACACCATATATTTT. The variable domain in full, completed from reference TRBV5-1 and TRBJ1-3, reads KAGVTQTPRYLIKTRGQQVTLSCSPISGHRSVSWYQQTPGQGLQFLFEYFSETQRNKGNFPGRFSGRQFSNSRSEMNVSTLELGDSALYLCASSPPPQGAGGNTIYFGEGSWLTVV.

This chain links TRBV7-2 with TRBJ1-2; 11 nucleotides agree with TRBD1. This CDR3 comprises 15 residues. Germline CDR1 reads SGHTA; CDR2 reads FQGNSA. Losses at the gene ends were 1 base for V and 7 bases for J; bases not matched to a gene: 5. The CDR3 sequence: CASSLEGQGVSGYTF. The DNA of the CDR3 is TGTGCCAGCAGCTTAGAGGGACAGGGGGTTTCTGGCTACACCTTC.

J is TRBJ2-7 and V is TRBV2, with 8 nucleotides matching TRBD1. V was clipped by 5 bases and J by 7 bases; unmatched bases: 13. The CDR3 covers 15 residues. Germline CDR1 is SNHLY and CDR2 is FYNNEI. CDR3 protein: CASSLTGTGTGEQYF. The DNA of the CDR3 is TGTGCCAGCAGTTTAACCGGGACAGGCACGGGGGAGCAGTACTTC.

The genes are TRBV11-2 and TRBJ2-4, with D unclear. V shed 4 bases and J shed 7 bases, with 8 bases lying between them. CDR3 size: 12 residues. Germline loops: CDR1 SGHAT, CDR2 FQNNGV. In nucleotides, the CDR3 is TGTGCCAGCAGCTCTCTCAGGAACATTCAGTACTTC. Translation: CASSSLRNIQYF.

The gene calls are TRBV5-1 and TRBJ2-2; tentatively, D is TRBD2 (6 bases). Trimming left V 2 bases short and J 4 bases short, with 12 bases between. Germline V gives CDR1 SGHRS, CDR2 YFSETQ. The CDR3 covers 15 residues. CDR3 sequence reads: CASSLGGAATGELFF. The CDR3 DNA sequence: TGCGCCAGCAGCTTAGGAGGGGCGGCCACCGGGGAGCTGTTTTTT.

There are many counts of this clone. V and J are TRBV6-6 and TRBJ2-7, with D possibly being TRBD1 (5 bases). Per germline, CDR1 MNHNY and CDR2 SVGAGI (reference sequence). The CDR3 totals 12 residues. Trimming took off 3 bases at V and 5 bases at J, with 8 bases between the two ends. CDR3 sequence: CASSYFRDEQYF. CDR3 sequence (DNA): TGTGCCAGCAGTTATTTCAGGGACGAGCAGTACTTC.

The chain joins TRBV7-9 to TRBJ2-5, with D perhaps TRBD1 (6 bases). V lost 8 bases and J 5 bases, leaving 18 bases between the germline ends. Germline V gene sequence: CDR1 SEHNR, CDR2 FQNEAQ (reference sequence). The CDR3 runs 14 residues. As DNA, the CDR3 is TGTGCCAGCGGCGAAAACAGGGTTCCCGAGACCCAGTACTTC. Encoded protein: CASGENRVPETQYF.

This chain joins TRBV5-1 and TRBJ1-2; D is perhaps TRBD1 (5 bases). V dropped 0 bases and J dropped 5 bases, with 8 bases sitting between them. CDR3 length: 13 amino acids. CDR1 and CDR2 (germline): SGHRS, YFSETQ. CDR3 DNA: TGCGCCAGCAGCTTGGCCTCAGGGTATGGCTACACCTTC. It translates to CASSLASGYGYTF.

The chain recombines TRBV7-8 with TRBJ2-5; 7 nucleotides align to TRBD2. This CDR3 has 15 residues. V shed 3 bases, J shed 5 bases, and the junction held 9 bases outside the gene matches. Germline CDR1 SGHVS, CDR2 FQNEAQ. The CDR3 DNA reads as TGTGCCAGCAGCTTCTCCTGGGGGGGGGAGGAGACCCAGTACTTC. This codes for CASSFSWGGEETQYF.

This clone is judged medium-sized. The chain couples TRBV25-1 to TRBJ1-4, with 9 bases identical to TRBD1. The CDR3 has 16 amino acids. Germline CDR1 and CDR2: MGHDK and SYGVNS. V shed 4 bases and J 5 bases; nucleotides not matched to a gene: 8. The CDR3 nucleotides are TGTGCCAGCAGTGTCCGTCTCGGGACAGGGAATGAAAAACTGTTTTTT. It encodes CASSVRLGTGNEKLFF.

The genes are TRBV19 and TRBJ2-7, with 7 bases that match TRBD1. The J segment lost 0 bases and the V segment lost 6 bases, leaving 2 bases of the junction unmatched. The CDR3 length is 13 residues. In germline, CDR1 is LNHDA, CDR2 SQIVND (reference sequence). This CDR3 is CASSGTDSYEQYF. The CDR3, as DNA: TGTGCCAGTAGCGGGACAGACTCCTACGAGCAGTACTTC. The whole variable domain, filled in from reference TRBV19 and TRBJ2-7, reads DGGITQSPKYLFRKEGQNVTLSCEQNLNHDAMYWYRQDPGQGLRLIYYSQIVNDFQKGDIAEGYSVSREKKESFPLTVTSAQKNPTAFYLCASSGTDSYEQYFGPGTRLTVT.